Presented here are 27 T cell receptor beta chains from one specimen sequenced in a study of blood T cell repertoires in COVID-19. The protocol was immunoSEQ multiplex PCR, while the TCRdb copy is restricted to in-frame clones and leaves out a portion. The sample has roughly 86,000 clones, about four fifths seen once; the top ten hold approximately 2%. Sequences were obtained from peripheral blood. These receptors all stem from a woman in her seventies with acute or convalescent COVID-19.

The rearrangement links TRBV7-9 to TRBJ2-2; 8 bases map to TRBD1. The CDR3 contains 16 residues. Unmatched junction bases numbered 11, after V lost 5 bases and J lost 6 bases. The germline V gene has CDR1 SEHNR and CDR2 FQNEAQ (reference sequence). CDR3 sequence reads: CASSAKRQGKAGELFF. The CDR3 bases are TGTGCCAGCAGCGCGAAAAGACAGGGGAAAGCCGGGGAGCTGTTTTTT.

The chain combines TRBV18 with TRBJ1-1; a possible D gene is TRBD1 (5 bases). This CDR3 contains 13 residues. Germline values: CDR1 KGHSH, CDR2 LQKENI. V was trimmed by 3 bases and J by 7 bases, leaving 12 bases between them. The CDR3 spells CASSPGRVVEAFF. The CDR3 DNA sequence: TGTGCCAGCTCACCGGGCAGGGTTGTTGAAGCTTTCTTT.

The chain uses TRBV27 and TRBJ1-2; D is undetermined. The CDR3 has 13 residues. The V end was cut by 4 bases, the J end by 8 bases, with 14 bases between. Germline lookup yields CDR1 MNHEY and CDR2 SMNVEV (reference sequence). This chain's CDR3 is CASSWAEGHGYTF. DNA for the CDR3: TGTGCCAGCAGTTGGGCAGAGGGTCACGGCTACACCTTC.

V gene TRBV15 combines with J gene TRBJ1-2, with a tentative D call TRBD1 (6 bases). V was shortened by 0 bases and J by 8 bases, with 13 bases between the two germline ends. CDR1 LNHNV and CDR2 YYDKDF come from the germline V gene (reference sequence). The CDR3 totals 14 residues. The CDR3 region is CATSRDAGAQGYTF. CDR3 bases: TGTGCCACCAGCAGAGACGCGGGGGCCCAGGGCTACACCTTC.

The genes are TRBV19 and TRBJ1-1; 9 bases map to TRBD1. This CDR3 comprises 14 residues. The V gene's germline CDR1 is LNHDA and CDR2 SQIVND (reference sequence). Germline trimming cut 3 bases from V and 8 bases from J; bases unmatched to any gene: 7. In nucleotides, the CDR3 is TGTGCCAGTAGTATTAGCACAGGGGGCCCCGAAGCTTTCTTT. Its protein product is CASSISTGGPEAFF.

The chain couples TRBV18 to TRBJ2-7, with a weak D call TRBD1 (5 bases). The ends were cut back, 0 bases at V and 2 bases at J, with 17 bases in the middle. The CDR3 length is 17 residues. The germline V gene has CDR1 KGHSH and CDR2 LQKENI. The CDR3 DNA is TGTGCCAGCTCACCACCGGCGACAGCCAACAACGCCTACGAGCAGTACTTC. Protein sequence: CASSPPATANNAYEQYF.

V and J are TRBV27 and TRBJ1-6; D may be TRBD1 (5 bases). The CDR3 extends over 17 amino acids. The V and J ends lost 4 bases and 4 bases respectively, with 17 bases between them. CDR1 is MNHEY and CDR2 is SMNVEV in the germline V gene (reference sequence). The chain's CDR3 is CASSSTPWQGYNSPLHF. The CDR3 nucleotides are TGTGCCAGCAGTTCGACCCCCTGGCAGGGATATAATTCACCCCTCCACTTT.

The chain is built from TRBV4-1 and TRBJ1-2, with D possibly matching TRBD1 (5 bases). Germline loops: CDR1 MGHRA, CDR2 YSYEKL. The length of the CDR3 is 15 residues. The V and J ends lost 1 base and 0 bases respectively, with 9 bases between them. CDR3 region: CASSQGTQPNYGYTF. The CDR3 DNA reads TGCGCCAGCAGCCAAGGGACACAACCTAACTATGGCTACACCTTC.

The CDR3 loop reads CASSKGQPFPYEQYF. CDR3 DNA sequence: TGTGCCAGCAGCAAAGGACAGCCTTTCCCATACGAGCAGTACTTC. The J gene is TRBJ2-7, the V gene TRBV21-1; the table's D call TRBD1 went unverified against the DNA. TRBV21-1 is noted as a pseudogene. The CDR3 runs to 15 residues.

In this sample, this clone turned up once. The rearrangement uses TRBV27 and TRBJ1-3; D is possibly TRBD1 (6 bases). CDR1 and CDR2 from the germline V gene are MNHEY and SMNVEV (reference sequence). Trimming pared 5 bases from V and 4 bases from J, leaving 18 bases between. CDR3 size: 16 residues. The CDR3 DNA reads TGTGCCAGCAGTCCAGGTCCAGGGGCGGTGGGAAACACCATATATTTT. As protein: CASSPGPGAVGNTIYF.

The V call is TRBV28, the J call TRBJ1-5, with D possibly being TRBD1 (6 bases). V was trimmed by 7 bases and J by 4 bases, leaving 11 bases between them. This CDR3 spans 13 amino acids. Germline V gives CDR1 MDHEN, CDR2 SYDVKM. Here the CDR3 DNA reads TGTGCCAGCACTCGGACAGTAAATCAGCCCCAGCATTTT. Translating it yields CASTRTVNQPQHF.

This chain connects TRBV4-2 to TRBJ1-2; D might be TRBD1 (5 bases). Trimming left V 0 bases short and J 8 bases short, with 19 bases between. There are 16 residues in the CDR3. The germline V gene has CDR1 LGHNA and CDR2 YNFKEQ. The CDR3 coding sequence is TGTGCCAGCAGCCAAGATAACCTGGGCAGGGTGGGAGGCTACACCTTC. This sequence encodes CASSQDNLGRVGGYTF.

This clone is a singleton in its sample. V and J are TRBV4-1 and TRBJ1-1; the match to TRBD1 covers 7 bases. V lost 5 bases to trimming and J lost 8 bases; unmatched junction nucleotides: 8. The CDR3 covers 13 residues. Germline V gene sequence: CDR1 MGHRA, CDR2 YSYEKL. The CDR3 reads CASSTRTGIEAFF. CDR3 nucleotide sequence: TGCGCCAGCAGCACCCGGACAGGAATCGAAGCTTTCTTT.

This clone has just a few counts. The chain is built from TRBV19 and TRBJ1-2; a weak D match, TRBD1 (5 bases). The V end was cut by 6 bases, the J end by 2 bases, with 19 bases between. The CDR3 runs 16 residues. The germline gives CDR1 LNHDA, CDR2 SQIVND (reference sequence). The CDR3 DNA is TGTGCCAGTAGCGCGGGGGATAGCAGGCGCAACTATGGCTACACCTTC. Its protein is CASSAGDSRRNYGYTF.

The chain combines TRBV18 with TRBJ2-2, with 10 positions matching TRBD2. The CDR3 spans 15 residues. Germline CDR1 and CDR2: KGHSH and LQKENI. V was clipped by 4 bases and J by 6 bases; unmatched bases: 5. The CDR3 DNA reads as TGTGCCAGCTCACGCCAGCGGGGGGGCCCCGGGGAGCTGTTTTTT. It yields the protein CASSRQRGGPGELFF. Combining the CDR3 with reference TRBV18 and TRBJ2-2 gives the whole variable domain NAGVMQNPRHLVRRRGQEARLRCSPMKGHSHVYWYRQLPEEGLKFMVYLQKENIIDESGMPKERFSAEFPKEGPSILRIQQVVRGDSAAYFCASSRQRGGPGELFFGEGSRLTVL.

The chain employs TRBV7-9 and TRBJ1-4; perhaps TRBD1 as D (6 bases). This CDR3 has 15 residues. V gave up 5 bases and J gave up 6 bases, with 16 bases separating them. Looked up from germline, CDR1 is SEHNR and CDR2 is FQNEAQ (reference sequence). In DNA form, the CDR3 reads TGTGCCAGCAGCCACCGGGACATAGGGGATGAAAAACTGTTTTTT. This translates into CASSHRDIGDEKLFF.

V and J are TRBV12-3 or TRBV12-4 and TRBJ1-1; a possible D gene is TRBD1 (5 bases). V was clipped by 7 bases and J by 7 bases, with 16 bases between them. The CDR3 loop spans 13 amino acids. CDR3 nucleotides: TGTGCCAGCACCCTCACAGGTATACGTGAAGCTTTCTTT. It yields the protein CASTLTGIREAFF.

The DNA of the CDR3 is TGCGCCAGCAGCTCGGGGGAAGCTTTCTTT. This codes for CASSSGEAFF. This rearrangement joins TRBV5-1 to TRBJ1-1; D remains unclear. The V end lost 3 bases, the J end lost 8 bases, and 5 bases lay between the germline ends. Germline CDR1 SGHRS, CDR2 YFSETQ. The CDR3 sequence is 10 residues long.

V gene TRBV6-5 combines with J gene TRBJ1-2; weak D call: TRBD1 (6 bases). Between the trimmed V and J ends, which lost 6 bases and 6 bases, there was a span of 20 bases. Germline V gene data show CDR1 as MNHEY and CDR2 as SVGAGI. This CDR3 has 15 amino acids. The CDR3 nucleotides read TGTGCCAGCAGCACTTTTGGACAGCGTGATAATGGCTACACCTTC. This gives the protein CASSTFGQRDNGYTF.

The chain uses TRBV5-1 and TRBJ1-1, with D perhaps matching TRBD1 (5 bases). V lost 3 bases, J lost 3 bases, and 6 bases lay in between. CDR3 length equals 12 residues. CDR1 SGHRS and CDR2 YFSETQ come from the germline V gene. CDR3 bases: TGCGCCAGCAGCTGGGGGGACACTGAAGCTTTCTTT. It yields the protein CASSWGDTEAFF.

J is TRBJ2-1 and V is TRBV4-2, with 11 bases matching TRBD2. This CDR3 is 16 amino acids long. CDR1 is LGHNA and CDR2 is YNFKEQ in the germline V gene. Losses at the gene ends were 4 bases for V and 8 bases for J; bases not matched to a gene: 10. CDR3: CASSPRTSGGHDEQFF. DNA for the CDR3: TGTGCCAGCAGCCCACGCACTAGCGGGGGCCACGATGAGCAGTTCTTC.

This rearrangement joins TRBV21-1 to TRBJ1-5. TRBV21-1 is listed as a pseudogene. The CDR3 spans 15 residues. CDR3 coding DNA: TGTGCCAGCAGCAAATCGGGAACAGCGACCCAGCCCCAGCATTTT. This gives the protein CASSKSGTATQPQHF.

The gene calls are TRBV27 and TRBJ1-1; 9 bases fit TRBD1. CDR3 length equals 14 residues. Germline V gene sequence: CDR1 MNHEY, CDR2 SMNVEV (reference sequence). The ends lost 4 bases at V and 6 bases at J; junction bases unmatched: 6. The CDR3 is CASSYRQGGAEAFF. CDR3 nucleotides: TGTGCCAGCAGTTACCGACAGGGGGGGGCTGAAGCTTTCTTT.

The chain's CDR3 is CASSFQGDVSPLHF. The CDR3 DNA follows: TGTGCCAGCAGTTTTCAGGGGGATGTGTCACCCCTCCACTTT. The V and J genes are TRBV28 and TRBJ1-6, with TRBD1 matching over 7 bases. The germline V gene encodes CDR1 MDHEN and CDR2 SYDVKM. The CDR3 covers 14 residues. Germline trimming cut 3 bases from V and 10 bases from J; bases unmatched to any gene: 6.

The rearrangement joins TRBV10-1 to TRBJ2-1; 9 nucleotides match TRBD2. Germline V gene lookup returns CDR1 WNHNN and CDR2 SYGVQD (reference sequence). The V gene end was trimmed by 6 bases and the J gene end by 5 bases; junction bases not matched to a gene: 5. CDR3 size: 14 residues. The DNA of the CDR3 is TGCGCCAGCAGCCTAGCGGGAAGCAACAATGAGCAGTTCTTC. Translating gives CASSLAGSNNEQFF.

CDR3 in DNA: TGTGCCAGCAGCCCCCGGACTTTCGGAGGGGAGCTGTTTTTT. The encoded protein is CASSPRTFGGELFF. The V gene is TRBV14, the J gene TRBJ2-2, with D possibly matching TRBD2 (5 bases). The CDR3 length is 14 residues. The ends were cut back, 4 bases at V and 8 bases at J, with 14 bases in the middle. Germline values: CDR1 SGHDN, CDR2 FVKESK.

This chain connects TRBV5-6 to TRBJ1-1; D is unclear. From germline, CDR1 is SGHDT and CDR2 YYEEEE. V lost 4 bases to trimming and J lost 0 bases, with 13 bases between them. The CDR3 is made up of 15 amino acids. Written as DNA, the CDR3 is TGTGCCAGCAGCGGAACACAGTTATTGAACACTGAAGCTTTCTTT. Amino acid sequence: CASSGTQLLNTEAFF.